Described below is a single T cell receptor (beta chain) sequence and its context. Its antigen has not been determined. No much larger clone is present one base from it, and per-base qualities are unavailable. This sample was taken from a study of blood T cell repertoires in COVID-19 (dated by TCRdb to between 2020 and 2021). As for the study more broadly: Samples from collaborators originated in the United States, Italy and Spain and spanned both the acute and convalescent phases of COVID-19. Where HLA class I and class II types were available, the types were taken from metadata supplied by the sample provider, not from assay-based typing. Deeply sampled blood TCRbeta repertoires from subjects exposed to, actively infected with, or recovered from COVID-19 were included in the dataset. The repertoires were made available in a free public database intended to serve as a resource for research on the immune response to SARS-CoV-2. Samples came from the ongoing ImmuneRACE study (first 160 participants) plus 1,254 subjects from 6 global collaborators. The prospective study material was composed of cDNA or gDNA derived from T cells, B-cell-depleted T cells, or PBMCs. Nearly every sample came with metadata listing a de-identified subject ID, COVID-19 status, age in years and sex. Overall results and qualifications from the work: The amount of clinical and demographic metadata varied by source and participant and was provided uncurated.

Collaborating institutions collected whole blood in K2EDTA tubes following their own protocols. Collaborator samples were shipped for TCRbeta analysis as frozen whole blood, isolated PBMCs, or DNA extracted from either sample type. V and J lose 2 bases and 3 bases, and a span of 13 bases separates them. Via the germline V gene, CDR1 is KGHDR and CDR2 SFDVKD. The CDR3 contains 16 residues, cysteine and phenylalanine counted. Only the CDR3 DNA is retained, 48 bases long and in frame from the first base. TCRbeta CDR3 regions were amplified from genomic DNA by means of the immunoSEQ Assay, a bias-controlled multiplex PCR. From the authors' description of their analysis: The number of nucleated cells in each sample was estimated by amplification of reference gene primers within the assay. To quantify the absolute abundance of each unique TCRbeta CDR3 rearrangement, sequence reads were collapsed and filtered. For each sample, productive Simpson clonality was calculated as the square root of Simpson's diversity index across productive rearrangements. Not all clones reach the TCRdb copy of this immuneACCESS table, which keeps in-frame sequences only. Checked studies attribute under half of the gap to unresolved V genes and leave the rest unexplained. D and trimming were read from the DNA, whereas the V and J calls and clone size are those reported in that table. The sample yields a few hundred thousand clones; roughly 85% were counted once. The top ten clones comprise just over 7% of the sample.

The sample was peripheral blood. This chain joins TRBV24-1 to TRBJ2-1; possibly the D gene is TRBD1, per 5 matching bases. The sequence came from a human donor in a cohort sampled during active COVID-19. The CDR3 reads as follows: CATSDSYRQLYNEQFF. In nucleotides, the sequence is TGTGCCACCAGTGATTCTTACCGACAGCTCTACAATGAGCAGTTCTTC.